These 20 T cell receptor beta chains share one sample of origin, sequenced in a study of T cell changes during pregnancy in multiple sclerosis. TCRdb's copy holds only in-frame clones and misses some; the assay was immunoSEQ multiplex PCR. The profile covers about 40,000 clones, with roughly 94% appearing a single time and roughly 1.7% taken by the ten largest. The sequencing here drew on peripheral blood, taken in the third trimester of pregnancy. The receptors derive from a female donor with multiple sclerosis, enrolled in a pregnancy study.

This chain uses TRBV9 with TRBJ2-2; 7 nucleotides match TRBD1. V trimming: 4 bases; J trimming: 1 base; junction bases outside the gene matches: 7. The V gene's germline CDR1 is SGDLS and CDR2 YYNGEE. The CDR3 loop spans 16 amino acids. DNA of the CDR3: TGTGCCAGCAGCCTAGGGACAGAACGGAACACCGGGGAGCTGTTTTTT. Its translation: CASSLGTERNTGELFF.

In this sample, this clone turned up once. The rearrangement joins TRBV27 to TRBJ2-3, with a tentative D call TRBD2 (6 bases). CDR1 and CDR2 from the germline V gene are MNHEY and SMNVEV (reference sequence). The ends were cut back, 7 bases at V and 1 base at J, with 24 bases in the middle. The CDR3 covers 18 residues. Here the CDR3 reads CASTNYPERVGRTDTQYF. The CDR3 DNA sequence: TGTGCCAGCACCAATTATCCCGAGCGGGTTGGCCGCACAGATACGCAGTATTTT.

CDR3 in DNA: TGTGCCAGCAGCTCTAGCGGGGGGAATGAGCAGTTCTTC. This codes for CASSSSGGNEQFF. The chain combines TRBV7-2 with TRBJ2-1, with 11 bases fitting TRBD2. This CDR3 region has 13 residues. Germline CDR1 and CDR2: SGHTA and FQGNSA. The junction had 0 bases not matched to a gene; V was cut back by 4 bases and J by 7 bases.

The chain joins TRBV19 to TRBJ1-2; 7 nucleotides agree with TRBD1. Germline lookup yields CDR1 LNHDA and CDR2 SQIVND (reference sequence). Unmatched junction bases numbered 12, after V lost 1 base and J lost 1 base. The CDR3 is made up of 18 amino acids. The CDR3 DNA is TGTGCCAGTAGTATAGGAGGCTGGCAGGGGGTAGTTAACTATGGCTACACCTTC. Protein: CASSIGGWQGVVNYGYTF.

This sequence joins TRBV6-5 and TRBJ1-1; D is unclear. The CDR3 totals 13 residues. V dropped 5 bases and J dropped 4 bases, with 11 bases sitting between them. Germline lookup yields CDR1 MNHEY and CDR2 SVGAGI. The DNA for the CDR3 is TGTGCCAGCAGTCAAGGTGGGAGCACTGAAGCTTTCTTT. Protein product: CASSQGGSTEAFF.

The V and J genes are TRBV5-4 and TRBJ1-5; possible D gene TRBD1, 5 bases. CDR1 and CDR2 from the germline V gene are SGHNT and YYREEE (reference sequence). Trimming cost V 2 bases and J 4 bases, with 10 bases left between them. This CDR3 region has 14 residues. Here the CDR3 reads CASSFFGANQPQHF. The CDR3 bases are TGTGCCAGCAGCTTCTTTGGGGCAAATCAGCCCCAGCATTTT.

The CDR3, as DNA: TGCGCCAGCACCTGGGACAGGGCGAGTTTGGAGACCCAGTACTTC. Translation: CASTWDRASLETQYF. The chain is built from TRBV10-1 and TRBJ2-5; 9 bases align to TRBD1. CDR1 is WNHNN and CDR2 is SYGVQD in the germline V gene (reference sequence). The CDR3 contains 15 residues. V lost 7 bases and J lost 5; bases outside the gene matches: 11.

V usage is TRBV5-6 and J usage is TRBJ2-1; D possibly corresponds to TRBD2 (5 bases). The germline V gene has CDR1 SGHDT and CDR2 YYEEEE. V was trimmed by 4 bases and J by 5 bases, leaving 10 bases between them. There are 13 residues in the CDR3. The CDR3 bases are TGTGCCAGCAGCGGGAGCAGAAACAATGAGCAGTTCTTC. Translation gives CASSGSRNNEQFF. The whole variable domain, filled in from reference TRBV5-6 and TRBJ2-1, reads DAGVTQSPTHLIKTRGQQVTLRCSPKSGHDTVSWYQQALGQGPQFIFQYYEEEERQRGNFPDRFSGHQFPNYSSELNVNALLLGDSALYLCASSGSRNNEQFFGPGTRLTVL.

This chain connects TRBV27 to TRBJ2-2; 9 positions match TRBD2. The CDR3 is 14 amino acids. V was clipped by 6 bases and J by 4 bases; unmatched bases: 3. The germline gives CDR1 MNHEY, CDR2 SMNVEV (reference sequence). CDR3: CASRGTSSTGELFF. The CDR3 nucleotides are TGTGCCAGCAGGGGGACTAGCAGCACCGGGGAGCTGTTTTTT.

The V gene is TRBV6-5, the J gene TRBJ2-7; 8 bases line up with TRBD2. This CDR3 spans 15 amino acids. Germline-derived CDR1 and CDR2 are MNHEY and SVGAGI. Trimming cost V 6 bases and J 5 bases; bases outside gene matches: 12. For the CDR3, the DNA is TGTGCCAGCAGCCCAGCCGGGGGGGGTTTCGACGAGCAGTACTTC. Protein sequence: CASSPAGGGFDEQYF.

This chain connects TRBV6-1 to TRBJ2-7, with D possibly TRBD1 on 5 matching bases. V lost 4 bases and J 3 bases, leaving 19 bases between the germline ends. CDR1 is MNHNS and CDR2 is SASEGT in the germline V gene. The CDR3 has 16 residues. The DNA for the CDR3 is TGTGCCAGCAGTGGGATTATGGGGCCCTCAAACTACGAGCAGTACTTC. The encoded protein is CASSGIMGPSNYEQYF.

The chain's CDR3 is CATAGQPYGYTF. The CDR3 region has the DNA TGTGCCACCGCGGGACAGCCCTATGGCTACACCTTC. The V and J genes are TRBV10-3 and TRBJ1-2, with TRBD1 identical over 7 bases. Losses at the gene ends were 10 bases for V and 4 bases for J; bases not matched to a gene: 6. Germline V lookup: CDR1 ENHRY, CDR2 SYGVKD. The CDR3 is made up of 12 amino acids.

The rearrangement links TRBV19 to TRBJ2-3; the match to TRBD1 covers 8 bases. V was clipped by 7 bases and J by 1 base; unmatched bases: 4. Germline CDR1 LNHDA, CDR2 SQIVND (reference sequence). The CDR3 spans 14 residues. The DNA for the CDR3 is TGTGCCAGTAACCCAGGGGGCCGCACAGATACGCAGTATTTT. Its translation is CASNPGGRTDTQYF.

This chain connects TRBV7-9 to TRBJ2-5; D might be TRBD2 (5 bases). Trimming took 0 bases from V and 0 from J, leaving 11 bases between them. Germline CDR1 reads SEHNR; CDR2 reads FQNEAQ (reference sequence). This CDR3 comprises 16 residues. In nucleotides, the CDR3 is TGTGCCAGCAGCTTAGCGCTAAGGACTCACCAAGAGACCCAGTACTTC. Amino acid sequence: CASSLALRTHQETQYF.

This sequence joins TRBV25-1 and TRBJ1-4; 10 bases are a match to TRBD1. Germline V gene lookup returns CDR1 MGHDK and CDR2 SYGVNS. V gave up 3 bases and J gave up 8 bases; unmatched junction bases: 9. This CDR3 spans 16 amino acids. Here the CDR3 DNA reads TGTGCCAGCAGTGAGCCGGGACAGGGGAGAAGGGAAAAACTGTTTTTT. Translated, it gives CASSEPGQGRREKLFF.

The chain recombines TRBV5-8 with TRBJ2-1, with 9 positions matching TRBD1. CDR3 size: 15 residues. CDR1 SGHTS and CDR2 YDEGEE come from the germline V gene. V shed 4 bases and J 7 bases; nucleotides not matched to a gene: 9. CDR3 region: CASSLTGTGKNEQFF. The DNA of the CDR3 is TGTGCCAGCAGCCTAACCGGGACAGGGAAGAATGAGCAGTTCTTC. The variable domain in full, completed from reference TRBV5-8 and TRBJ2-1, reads EAGVTQSPTHLIKTRGQQATLRCSPISGHTSVYWYQQALGLGLQFLLWYDEGEERNRGNFPPRFSGRQFPNYSSELNVNALELEDSALYLCASSLTGTGKNEQFFGPGTRLTVL.

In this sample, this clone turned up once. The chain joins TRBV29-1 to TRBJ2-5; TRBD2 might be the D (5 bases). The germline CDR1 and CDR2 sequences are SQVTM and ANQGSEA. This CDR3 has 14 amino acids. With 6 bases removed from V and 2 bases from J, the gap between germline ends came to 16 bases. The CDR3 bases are TGCAGCGTCACCCCGGCCCGGGGACAAGAGACCCAGTACTTC. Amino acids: CSVTPARGQETQYF. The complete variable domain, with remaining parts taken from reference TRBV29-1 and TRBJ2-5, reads SAVISQKPSRDICQRGTSLTIQCQVDSQVTMMFWYRQQPGQSLTLIATANQGSEATYESGFVIDKFPISRPNLTFSTLTVSNMSPEDSSIYLCSVTPARGQETQYFGPGTRLLVL.

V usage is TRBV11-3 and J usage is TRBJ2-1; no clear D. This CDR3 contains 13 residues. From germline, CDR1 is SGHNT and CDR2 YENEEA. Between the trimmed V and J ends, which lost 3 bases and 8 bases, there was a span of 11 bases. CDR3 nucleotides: TGTGCCAGCAGCTTGAGGATTGTGGATGAGCAGTTCTTC. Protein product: CASSLRIVDEQFF.

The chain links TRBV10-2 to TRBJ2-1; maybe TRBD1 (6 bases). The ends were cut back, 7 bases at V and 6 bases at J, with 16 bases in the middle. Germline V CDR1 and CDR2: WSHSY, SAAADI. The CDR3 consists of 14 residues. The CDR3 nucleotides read TGCGCCAGCACAACACTCACAGGGACCAATGAGCAGTTCTTC. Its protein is CASTTLTGTNEQFF.

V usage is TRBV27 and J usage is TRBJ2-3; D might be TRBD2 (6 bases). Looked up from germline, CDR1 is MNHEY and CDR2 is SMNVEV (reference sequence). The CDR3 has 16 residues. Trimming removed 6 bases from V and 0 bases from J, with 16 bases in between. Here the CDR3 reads CASRDEWGDSTDTQYF. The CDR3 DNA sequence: TGTGCCAGCAGGGACGAGTGGGGGGACAGCACAGATACGCAGTATTTT.